This T cell receptor beta chain was documented in a study of beta chain features in type 1 diabetes. For the study at large: Summed over all samples, the examined sorted cells came to 85 million to 130 million.

Study observations and caveats: VDJ junctions sequenced from type 1 diabetes patients showed fewer insertions and more deletions. PCR might preferentially amplify shorter templates, equally in patients and controls.

Per the germline V gene, CDR1 is SGDLS and CDR2 is YYNGEE. The CDR3 is made up of 16 amino acids. The J segment lost 7 bases and the V segment lost 4 bases, leaving 11 bases of the junction unmatched. Regarding this clone: Its antigen is not identified.

Each population that was sorted was more than 95% pure. Reverse transcription of all isolated RNA meant that expressed TCRB transcripts were sequenced. The assay was immunoSEQ multiplex PCR, and TCRdb's table has in-frame clones only and misses some. The repertoire includes 300,000 to 400,000 clones, approximately 11% of them detected once, and roughly 0.014% sits in the top ten. The chain is built from TRBV9 and TRBJ2-1; the match to TRBD1 covers 10 bases. The receptor was isolated from a woman aged 25 to 39 in good health. Sequences were obtained from naive CD4+ T cells from blood. The CDR3 nucleotides read TGTGCCAGCAGCATAGCTCCGGGACAGGGGAGTAATGAGCAGTTCTTC. Amino acids: CASSIAPGQGSNEQFF.